The clone carrying this TCR beta chain was picked up many times. Its specificity is unknown. This entry belongs to a study of T cells after yellow fever vaccination. In making TCR cDNA, 5'RACE template switching added a universal primer site and UMIs to it. TCRdb passed the 5' RACE reads through MiXCR, listing each CDR3 protein once. The data show 150,000 to 200,000 distinct CDR3 sequences, with approximately 6.2% seen just once and roughly 3% held by the top ten. The study, taken as a whole, reports: Reappearance after the booster was seen for most primary-vaccination clones, at 96% CD4 and around 88% CD8.

This CDR3 is 16 amino acids long. Germline CDR1 reads SNHLY; CDR2 reads FYNNEI. V lost 5 bases and J 7 bases, leaving 24 bases between the germline ends. This chain connects TRBV2 to TRBJ2-7; no firm D call. The TCR sequence derives from a man between 18 and 29 years old who received the YFV17D yellow fever vaccine. Sequences were derived from CD4+ T cells sorted from PBMCs, sampled on the day of the first yellow fever vaccination. This CDR3 is CASSRSRQAGWLEQYF. CDR3 bases: TGTGCCAGCAGTAGATCCCGCCAGGCCGGGTGGTTGGAGCAGTACTTC.